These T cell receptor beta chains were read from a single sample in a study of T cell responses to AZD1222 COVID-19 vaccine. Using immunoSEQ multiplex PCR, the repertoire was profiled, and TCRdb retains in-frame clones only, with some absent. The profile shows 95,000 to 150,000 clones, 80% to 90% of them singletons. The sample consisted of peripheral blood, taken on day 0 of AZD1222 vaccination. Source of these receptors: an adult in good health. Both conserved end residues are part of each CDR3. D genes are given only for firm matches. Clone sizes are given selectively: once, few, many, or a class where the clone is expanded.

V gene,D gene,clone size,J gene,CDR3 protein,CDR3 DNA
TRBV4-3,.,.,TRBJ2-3,CASSQDGTGTDTQYF,TGCGCCAGCAGCCAAGATGGAACAGGCACAGATACGCAGTATTTT
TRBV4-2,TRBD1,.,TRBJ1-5,CASSQGAGGNQPQHF,TGTGCCAGCAGCCAAGGTGCAGGGGGAAATCAGCCCCAGCATTTT
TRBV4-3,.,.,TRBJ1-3,CASSPLGGLAGNTIYF,TGCGCCAGCAGCCCTTTAGGAGGGCTTGCTGGAAACACCATATATTTT
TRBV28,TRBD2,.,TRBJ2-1,CASSTDSGNEQFF,TGTGCCAGCAGCACTGATAGCGGGAATGAGCAGTTCTTC
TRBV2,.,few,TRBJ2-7,CASSSRGRVLKLYEQYF,TGTGCCAGCAGTTCCCGCGGGCGGGTCCTTAAACTTTACGAGCAGTACTTC
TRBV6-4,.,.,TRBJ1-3,CASSAPKGMLGNTIYF,TGTGCCAGCAGTGCCCCGAAGGGAATGCTCGGAAACACCATATATTTT
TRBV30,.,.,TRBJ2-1,CAWRTRGPTNEQFF,TGTGCCTGGAGGACGCGGGGCCCTACGAATGAGCAGTTCTTC
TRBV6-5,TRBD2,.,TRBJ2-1,CASSVAGYLFF,TGTGCCAGCAGCGTAGCGGGATACTTGTTCTTC
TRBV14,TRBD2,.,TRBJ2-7,CASSPGRGGAATRQYF,TGTGCCAGCAGCCCCGGACGGGGGGGGGCAGCTACGAGGCAGTACTTC
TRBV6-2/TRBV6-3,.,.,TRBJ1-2,CASSASGVRQGGYTF,TGTGCCAGCAGTGCCTCAGGGGTGCGGCAGGGTGGCTACACCTTC
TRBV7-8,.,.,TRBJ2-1,CASSVTRGNTNEQFF,TGTGCCAGCAGCGTAACTAGGGGAAACACCAATGAGCAGTTCTTC
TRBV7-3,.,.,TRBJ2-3,CASSSLPSDTQYF,TGTGCCAGCAGCTCTCTCCCCTCCGATACGCAGTATTTT
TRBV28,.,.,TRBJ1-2,CASSPGGGDYGYTF,TGTGCCAGCAGCCCCGGCGGGGGCGACTATGGCTACACCTTC
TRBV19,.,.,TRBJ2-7,CASSIVGTNYEQYF,TGTGCCAGTAGTATAGTCGGGACCAACTACGAGCAGTACTTC
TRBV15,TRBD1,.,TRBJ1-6,CATSRGVTGTVNSPLHF,TGTGCCACCAGCAGAGGAGTCACTGGGACAGTTAATTCACCCCTCCACTTT
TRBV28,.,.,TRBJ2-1,CASSFSDNEQFF,TGTGCCAGCAGTTTCAGCGACAATGAGCAGTTCTTC
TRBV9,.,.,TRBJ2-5,CASSVGQTKIRETQYF,TGTGCCAGCAGCGTAGGGCAGACGAAAATACGAGAGACCCAGTACTTC
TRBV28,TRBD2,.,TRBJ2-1,CASSRRSWRGSFNEQFF,TGTGCCAGCAGTCGGAGGAGTTGGCGGGGGTCATTCAATGAGCAGTTCTTC
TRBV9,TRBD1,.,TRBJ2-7,CASSVDGTGSYEQYF,TGTGCCAGCAGCGTAGATGGGACAGGGAGCTACGAGCAGTACTTC
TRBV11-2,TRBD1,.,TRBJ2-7,CASSFRDRAPPSDF,TGTGCCAGCAGCTTCCGGGACAGGGCCCCCCCATCCGACTTC
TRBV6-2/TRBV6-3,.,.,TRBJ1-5,CASSYSASPGNQPQHF,TGTGCCAGCAGTTACTCGGCCTCCCCGGGCAATCAGCCCCAGCATTTT
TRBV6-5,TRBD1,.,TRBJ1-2,CATQGGSGGYTF,TGTGCCACCCAGGGGGGATCGGGGGGCTACACCTTC
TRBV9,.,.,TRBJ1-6,CASSVGAVRSNSPLHF,TGTGCCAGCAGCGTAGGGGCAGTTAGATCAAATTCACCCCTCCACTTT
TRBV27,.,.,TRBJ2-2,CASSLYWGPGGNTGELFF,TGTGCCAGCAGTTTATACTGGGGGCCGGGGGGGAACACCGGGGAGCTGTTTTTT
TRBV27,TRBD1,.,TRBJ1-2,CASRSKPGQGPPNYGYTF,TGTGCCAGCAGATCGAAACCGGGACAGGGGCCTCCTAACTATGGCTACACCTTC
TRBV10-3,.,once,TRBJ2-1,CAIRAGEYNEQFF,TGTGCCATCAGGGCCGGGGAGTACAATGAGCAGTTCTTC
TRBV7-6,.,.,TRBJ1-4,CASSSGRVAVNEKLFF,TGTGCCAGCAGCTCGGGGAGGGTAGCGGTTAATGAAAAACTGTTTTTT
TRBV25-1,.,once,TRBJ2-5,CASSEDNRSYQETQYF,TGTGCCAGCAGTGAAGACAACAGAAGCTACCAAGAGACCCAGTACTTC
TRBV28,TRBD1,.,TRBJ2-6,CASSAGGTGANVLTF,TGTGCCAGCAGCGCAGGGGGCACTGGGGCCAACGTCCTGACTTTC
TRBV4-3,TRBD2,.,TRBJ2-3,CASSQEASGYTDTQYF,TGCGCCAGCAGCCAAGAGGCTAGCGGATACACAGATACGCAGTATTTT
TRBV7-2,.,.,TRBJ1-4,CASSLGGSGGEKLFF,TGTGCCAGCAGCTTAGGGGGCTCCGGGGGCGAAAAACTGTTTTTT
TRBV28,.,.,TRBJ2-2,CASSLQGTGELFF,TGTGCCAGCAGCCTACAGGGAACCGGGGAGCTGTTTTTT
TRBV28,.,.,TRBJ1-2,CASSITPSNYGYTF,TGTGCCAGCAGTATAACGCCATCGAACTATGGCTACACCTTC
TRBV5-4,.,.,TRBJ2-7,CASSPVLGPYEQYF,TGTGCCAGCAGCCCGGTTCTAGGACCCTACGAGCAGTACTTC
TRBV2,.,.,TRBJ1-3,CASSEAGVGNTIYF,TGTGCCAGCAGTGAAGCTGGGGTGGGAAACACCATATATTTT
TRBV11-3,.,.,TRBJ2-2,CASSLGSPGDTGELFF,TGTGCCAGCAGCTTAGGATCCCCAGGGGACACCGGGGAGCTGTTTTTT
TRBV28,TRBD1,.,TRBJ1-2,CASRPGTGNYGYTF,TGTGCCAGCAGACCCGGGACAGGGAACTATGGCTACACCTTC
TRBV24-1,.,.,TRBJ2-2,CATSDPGPRGTGELFF,TGTGCCACCAGTGATCCAGGCCCCCGGGGCACCGGGGAGCTGTTTTTT
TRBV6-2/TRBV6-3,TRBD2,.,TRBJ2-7,CASSYEASGKYEQYF,TGTGCCAGCAGTTACGAGGCTAGCGGGAAATACGAGCAGTACTTC
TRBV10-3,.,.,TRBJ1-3,CAIAGYSGNTIYF,TGTGCCATCGCAGGGTACTCTGGAAACACCATATATTTT
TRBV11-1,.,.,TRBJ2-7,CASSLHNEQYF,TGTGCCAGCAGCCTCCACAACGAGCAGTACTTC
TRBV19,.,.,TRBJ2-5,CASNHGGSGARETQYF,TGTGCCAGTAACCATGGGGGGTCAGGGGCGAGAGAGACCCAGTACTTC
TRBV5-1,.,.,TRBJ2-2,CASSLGLGRDTGELFF,TGCGCCAGCAGCTTGGGGTTGGGCCGCGACACCGGGGAGCTGTTTTTT
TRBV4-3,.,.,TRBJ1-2,CASSQTLEGYGYTF,TGCGCCAGCAGCCAGACTCTCGAGGGCTATGGCTACACCTTC
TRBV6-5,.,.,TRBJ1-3,CASSYSEGSGNTIYF,TGTGCCAGCAGTTACTCTGAGGGCTCTGGAAACACCATATATTTT
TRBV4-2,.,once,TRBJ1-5,CASSQVLGFGNQPQHF,TGTGCCAGCAGCCAAGTTCTGGGATTCGGGAATCAGCCCCAGCATTTT
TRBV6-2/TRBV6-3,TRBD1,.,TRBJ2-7,CASSYRKGTVSRYEQYF,TGTGCCAGCAGTTACCGTAAAGGGACAGTGAGCCGCTACGAGCAGTACTTC
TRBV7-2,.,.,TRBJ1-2,CASKPGVRYGYTF,TGTGCCAGCAAGCCCGGGGTTCGCTATGGCTACACCTTC
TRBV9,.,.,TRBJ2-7,CASSPRPTPSGYEQYF,TGTGCCAGCAGCCCGCGACCCACTCCCTCTGGCTACGAGCAGTACTTC
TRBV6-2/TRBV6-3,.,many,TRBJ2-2,CASSYSTGELFF,TGTGCCAGCAGTTACTCAACCGGGGAGCTGTTTTTT
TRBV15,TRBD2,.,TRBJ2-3,CATSRDFSGGELSTDTQYF,TGTGCCACCAGCAGAGATTTCAGCGGGGGGGAGCTCAGCACAGATACGCAGTATTTT
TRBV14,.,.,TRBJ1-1,CASSQDGFASIREAFF,TGTGCCAGCAGCCAAGATGGGTTTGCGTCGATCCGAGAAGCTTTCTTT
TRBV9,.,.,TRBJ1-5,CASSPSSNQPQHF,TGTGCCAGCAGCCCCAGTAGCAATCAGCCCCAGCATTTT
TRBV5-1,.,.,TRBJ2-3,CASSLGAGSQDTQYF,TGCGCCAGCAGCTTGGGTGCTGGGAGTCAAGATACGCAGTATTTT